This T cell receptor beta chain was observed in a study of control samples from healthy donors and cancer patients (dated by TCRdb to 2019 to 2021). The CDR3 goes from the cysteine to the phenylalanine over 15 residues. Just the 45-base CDR3 DNA is kept, in frame starting at base 1. Sequences SGHTA (CDR1) and FQGTGA (CDR2) are obtained from the germline V gene. V is reduced by 1 base and J by 4 bases, leaving a spacing of 12 bases between them. A remark on this clone: What this receptor recognizes is not known. Qualities for individual bases were not recorded, and no much larger clone is one base off.

The library was made by the immunoSEQ multiplex PCR assay. Imported from immuneACCESS, the table was reduced by TCRdb to in-frame sequences with V and J called. These copies leave out some clones; in studies compared against another copy, an unresolved V gene accounts for under half, and the cause of the remainder is not known. Here the sample has more than 95,000 clones; 75% to 90% occur a single time. The ten largest clones represent approximately 1.1% of the sample. The chain links TRBV7-3 with TRBJ2-3, and TRBD1 may be the D gene, going by 6 matching bases. The source of this sequence is a woman between 50 and 59 years old with colorectal cancer. The sample consisted of PBMCs. The DNA reads TGTGCCAGCAGCTTAAGGGGGCGTCGGGCAGATACGCAGTATTTT. It codes for CASSLRGRRADTQYF.